The 28 T cell receptor beta chains below all came from one sample that was sequenced in a study of response to subunit inactivated influenza vaccine. TCRdb reprocessed the RT-PCR reads via MiXCR and lists one record per CDR3 protein. This sample has about 190,000 distinct CDR3 sequences; about an eighth occur once, and the top ten carry about 28%. The sample in question was CD8+ T cells sorted from PBMCs, obtained more than 4 days after vaccination. Receptors were obtained from a man between 45 and 60 years old who received an inactivated influenza vaccine.

This clonotype has only a few counts. The chain has TRBV19 and TRBJ1-5; D possibly corresponds to TRBD1 (5 bases). Trimming took off 6 bases at V and 1 base at J, with 7 bases between the two ends. The CDR3 contains 13 residues. The V gene's germline CDR1 is LNHDA and CDR2 SQIVND (reference sequence). The CDR3 bases are TGTGCCAGTAGGGACATCAGCAATCAGCCCCAGCATTTT. Encoded protein: CASRDISNQPQHF.

The chain uses TRBV5-5 and TRBJ2-1, with D tentatively TRBD2 (7 bases). V shed 1 base and J shed 8 bases, with 10 bases lying between them. The CDR3 is made up of 13 amino acids. Germline V gives CDR1 SGHKS, CDR2 YYEKEE (reference sequence). The CDR3 region is CASSLWGGDEQFF. The CDR3 DNA reads TGTGCCAGCAGCTTGTGGGGGGGCGATGAGCAGTTCTTC.

This clonotype has at least ten counts. The CDR3 DNA follows: TGTGCCAGCAGGACGCGTCCGGGCAATCAGCCCCAGCATTTT. It encodes CASRTRPGNQPQHF. The genes are TRBV7-9 and TRBJ1-5, with D unresolved. The germline V gene encodes CDR1 SEHNR and CDR2 FQNEAQ (reference sequence). V was trimmed by 6 bases and J by 2 bases, leaving 11 bases between them. The CDR3 is 14 amino acids.

This clonotype was seen at least ten times. The rearrangement joins TRBV7-9 to TRBJ1-3; D ambiguous. Germline CDR1 SEHNR, CDR2 FQNEAQ (reference sequence). This CDR3 has 14 residues. V shed 4 bases and J shed 2 bases, with 9 bases lying between them. As DNA, the CDR3 is TGTGCCAGCAGCTACGACGGGGCTGGAAACACCATATATTTT. This codes for CASSYDGAGNTIYF. Supplemented by reference TRBV7-9 and TRBJ1-3, the full variable domain reads DTGVSQNPRHKITKRGQNVTFRCDPISEHNRLYWYRQTLGQGPEFLTYFQNEAQLEKSRLLSDRFSAERPKGSFSTLEIQRTEQGDSAMYLCASSYDGAGNTIYFGEGSWLTVV.

This clonotype was seen more than once but under ten times. The rearrangement links TRBV28 to TRBJ2-3, with 11 bases lining up with TRBD2. Germline V gene data show CDR1 as MDHEN and CDR2 as SYDVKM. There are 16 residues in the CDR3. V lost 5 bases, J lost 2 bases, and 6 bases stayed unmatched. This CDR3 reads CASSPRTSGYTDTQYF. CDR3 bases: TGTGCCAGCAGTCCCCGGACTAGCGGGTACACAGATACGCAGTATTTT. Supplemented by reference TRBV28 and TRBJ2-3, the full variable domain reads DVKVTQSSRYLVKRTGEKVFLECVQDMDHENMFWYRQDPGLGLRLIYFSYDVKMKEKGDIPEGYSVSREKKERFSLILESASTNQTSMYLCASSPRTSGYTDTQYFGPGTRLTVL.

The chain recombines TRBV4-3 with TRBJ1-5; D remains ambiguous. CDR3 length: 17 residues. Trimming shortened V by 0 bases and J by 0 bases, and 12 bases separated the two germline ends. The germline CDR1 and CDR2 sequences are LGHNA and YSLEER. CDR3 sequence: CASSQEAAPASNQPQHF. The CDR3, as DNA: TGCGCCAGCAGCCAAGAAGCGGCCCCAGCTAGCAATCAGCCCCAGCATTTT.

This clonotype appeared many times. The genes are TRBV29-1 and TRBJ2-1, with 8 bases identical to TRBD1. The germline V gene has CDR1 SQVTM and CDR2 ANQGSEA. The CDR3 has 14 amino acids. V dropped 7 bases and J dropped 3; count of bases not matched to a gene: 8. The CDR3 sequence: CSAGGQGDYNEQFF. The CDR3 coding sequence is TGCAGCGCCGGTGGACAGGGCGACTACAATGAGCAGTTCTTC.

This clonotype occurred a few times. The chain is built from TRBV27 and TRBJ2-7; 11 positions agree with TRBD1. This CDR3 spans 16 amino acids. CDR1 and CDR2 (germline): MNHEY, SMNVEV (reference sequence). V gave up 1 base and J gave up 3 bases; unmatched junction bases: 5. This CDR3 reads CASSLFSGQGVYEQYF. CDR3 in DNA: TGTGCCAGCAGTTTATTTTCGGGACAGGGGGTCTACGAGCAGTACTTC.

This clonotype was counted a few times. The rearrangement joins TRBV28 to TRBJ2-7; the D is unclear. Germline assignment: CDR1 MDHEN and CDR2 SYDVKM. This CDR3 is built from 14 residues. Trimming stripped 3 bases from V and 7 bases from J, with 16 bases between. CDR3 protein: CASSFFGTAREQYF. The CDR3 nucleotides are TGTGCCAGCAGTTTTTTCGGCACAGCTAGGGAGCAGTACTTC. The whole variable domain, remainder taken from reference TRBV28 and TRBJ2-7, is DVKVTQSSRYLVKRTGEKVFLECVQDMDHENMFWYRQDPGLGLRLIYFSYDVKMKEKGDIPEGYSVSREKKERFSLILESASTNQTSMYLCASSFFGTAREQYFGPGTRLTVT.

The table lists this clonotype with a few counts. This chain uses TRBV6-2 or TRBV6-3 with TRBJ2-3; 7 bases agree with TRBD2. The junction had 2 bases not matched to a gene; V was cut back by 0 bases and J by 5 bases. The CDR3 has 14 residues. Germline V lookup: CDR1 MNHEY, CDR2 SVGEGT. For the CDR3, the DNA is TGTGCCAGCAGTTACTCCGGACTAGTAGATACGCAGTATTTT. Translation gives CASSYSGLVDTQYF.

The sample holds a few counts of this clonotype. The chain couples TRBV20-1 to TRBJ2-1; the match to TRBD2 covers 13 bases. Germline loops: CDR1 DFQATT, CDR2 SNEGSKA (reference sequence). The CDR3 runs 16 residues. V trimming: 6 bases; J trimming: 3 bases; junction bases outside the gene matches: 8. CDR3 sequence: CSAPGTSGTFYNEQFF. CDR3 DNA sequence: TGCAGTGCCCCGGGGACTAGCGGGACATTCTACAATGAGCAGTTCTTC.

There are a few counts of this clonotype. The chain is built from TRBV9 and TRBJ2-7, with 11 nucleotides matching TRBD2. CDR3 length equals 15 residues. In germline, CDR1 is SGDLS, CDR2 YYNGEE. With V trimmed by 3 bases and J by 6 bases, 8 bases remained unmatched. CDR3 amino acids: CASSAYPGLAVEQYF. CDR3 DNA sequence: TGTGCCAGCAGCGCCTATCCGGGACTAGCGGTCGAGCAGTACTTC. Using reference TRBV9 and TRBJ2-7 for the parts outside the CDR3, the full variable domain is DSGVTQTPKHLITATGQRVTLRCSPRSGDLSVYWYQQSLDQGLQFLIQYYNGEERAKGNILERFSAQQFPDLHSELNLSSLELGDSALYFCASSAYPGLAVEQYFGPGTRLTVT.

Concerning this clonotype: A much larger clone lies one base from this, so it may be a read error. The conserved final phenylalanine or tryptophan is absent from the CDR3, which likely points to a read error. The V gene is TRBV7-3, the J gene TRBJ2-1; the D is unclear. CDR3 length equals 15 residues. Germline-derived CDR1 and CDR2 are SGHTA and FQGTGA. Trimming stripped 0 bases from V and 11 bases from J, with 17 bases between. The chain's CDR3 is CASSLTVSGFTQQFS. CDR3 nucleotides: TGTGCCAGCAGCTTAACCGTCTCAGGTTTTACCCAGCAGTTCTCC.

The DNA for the CDR3 is TGTGCCAGCAGCTTGACCACGGGACTAACTAGGAGTCTATCTTACGAGCAGTACTTC. Its translation is CASSLTTGLTRSLSYEQYF. The gene calls are TRBV11-2 and TRBJ2-7, with 7 bases that match TRBD2. Trimming removed 3 bases from V and 4 bases from J; junction bases left unmatched: 21. CDR1 is SGHAT, CDR2 FQNNGV, per germline. CDR3 length: 19 residues.

This clonotype was detected many times. The chain has TRBV6-5 and TRBJ1-2; weak D call: TRBD1 (5 bases). CDR1 and CDR2 from the germline V gene are MNHEY and SVGAGI. There are 15 residues in the CDR3. V gave up 0 bases and J gave up 8 bases, with 16 bases separating them. The CDR3 loop is CASSYSPGPVYGYTF. CDR3 nucleotides: TGTGCCAGCAGTTACTCCCCGGGACCGGTTTACGGCTACACCTTC.

This clonotype was recorded many times. The genes are TRBV4-2 and TRBJ2-1; D is undetermined. The CDR3 spans 16 residues. CDR1 is LGHNA, CDR2 YNFKEQ, per germline. V was cut by 0 bases and J by 0 bases, with 9 bases left in between. CDR3 nucleotides: TGTGCCAGCAGCCAAGACGAACCGCACTCCTACAATGAGCAGTTCTTC. Protein product: CASSQDEPHSYNEQFF.

The rearrangement uses TRBV4-1 and TRBJ1-1; D unresolved. The CDR3 is 13 amino acids. Trimming removed 5 bases from V and 10 bases from J, with 17 bases in between. In germline, CDR1 is MGHRA, CDR2 YSYEKL. The chain's CDR3 is CASSSQEDVGAFF. DNA of the CDR3: TGCGCCAGCAGCTCCCAGGAGGATGTTGGAGCTTTCTTT.

The chain couples TRBV20-1 to TRBJ1-1, with D unclear. Germline assignment: CDR1 DFQATT and CDR2 SNEGSKA (reference sequence). CDR3 length: 11 amino acids. The V gene lost 5 bases and the J gene lost 6 bases, with 10 bases spanning the gap. The CDR3 DNA sequence: TGCAGTGCTCAAAGTTGGCCTGAAGCTTTCTTT. This translates into CSAQSWPEAFF.

This clonotype was detected ten times or more. This chain links TRBV14 with TRBJ2-1; 10 bases align to TRBD2. The length of the CDR3 is 18 residues. The V gene end was trimmed by 3 bases and the J gene end by 0 bases; junction bases not matched to a gene: 8. Germline loops: CDR1 SGHDN, CDR2 FVKESK. The CDR3, as DNA: TGTGCCAGCAGCCATGAGCGGGAGGGCCGCTTCTCCTACAATGAGCAGTTCTTC. Residues: CASSHEREGRFSYNEQFF.

The rearrangement joins TRBV12-3 or TRBV12-4 to TRBJ2-7; 7 bases are a match to TRBD1. This CDR3 comprises 13 residues. V was pared by 6 bases and J by 3 bases, with 5 bases of the junction left unmatched. The CDR3 sequence: CASRGRTGYEQYF. DNA for the CDR3: TGTGCCAGCAGGGGACGGACAGGCTACGAGCAGTACTTC.

This clonotype turned up a few times. V usage is TRBV12-3 or TRBV12-4 and J usage is TRBJ2-3; D is perhaps TRBD1 (6 bases). This CDR3 region has 14 residues. V lost 3 bases and J lost 4, with 11 bases in between. CDR3: CASSLIGGADTQYF. DNA for the CDR3: TGTGCCAGCAGTTTGATTGGGGGCGCAGATACGCAGTATTTT.

The genes are TRBV5-5 and TRBJ2-1; D might be TRBD2 (6 bases). The ends were cut back, 4 bases at V and 0 bases at J, with 14 bases in the middle. There are 16 residues in the CDR3. The germline CDR1 and CDR2 sequences are SGHKS and YYEKEE (reference sequence). The CDR3 is CASSASASDSYNEQFF. DNA for the CDR3: TGTGCCAGCAGCGCATCGGCTAGCGACTCCTACAATGAGCAGTTCTTC.

The chain employs TRBV7-9 and TRBJ2-7, with 9 bases matching TRBD1. Germline lookup yields CDR1 SEHNR and CDR2 FQNEAQ (reference sequence). V lost 4 bases, J lost 3 bases, and 7 bases stayed unmatched. CDR3 length: 15 residues. CDR3 DNA: TGTGCCAGCAGCTCCCCCGGGACAGGGATCTACGAGCAGTACTTC. This encodes CASSSPGTGIYEQYF.

Comment on this clonotype: A clone one base away is much larger, so this may be a read error. V usage is TRBV21-1 and J usage is TRBJ2-7; the table gives TRBD1 as D, unverified against the DNA. TRBV21-1 counts as a pseudogene. The CDR3 is 13 residues long. DNA for the CDR3: TGTGCCACCCAGGACAGGGAGTCCTACGAGCAGTACTTC. Translated: CATQDRESYEQYF.

A few counts support this clonotype. The CDR3 spells CASRRDSYEQYF. CDR3 nucleotide sequence: TGTGCCAGCCGGAGGGACTCCTACGAGCAGTACTTC. This chain connects TRBV28 to TRBJ2-7, with a possible D match to TRBD2 (6 bases). This CDR3 has 12 residues. CDR1 MDHEN and CDR2 SYDVKM come from the germline V gene. V was trimmed by 8 bases and J by 0 bases, leaving 8 bases between them.

This clonotype showed up just a few times. Germline and junction disagree at one end, which may indicate a read error. This chain uses TRBV7-7 with TRBJ2-1; 9 bases fit TRBD1. This CDR3 is built from 15 residues. The germline V gene encodes CDR1 SSHAT and CDR2 FNYEAQ (reference sequence). Here the CDR3 DNA reads TGTGCTAGCAGCCCAGGGACAGGGTATCCCAATGAGCAGTTCTTC. This encodes CASSPGTGYPNEQFF.

This clonotype was counted between two and nine times. The chain joins TRBV9 to TRBJ1-1; no clear D. Trimming took 4 bases from V and 5 from J, leaving 21 bases between them. Per germline, CDR1 SGDLS and CDR2 YYNGEE. The CDR3 is 16 amino acids. CDR3 in DNA: TGTGCCAGCAGCCCCCCCGAGTCTCCTGGCGGGACTGAAGCTTTCTTT. This gives the protein CASSPPESPGGTEAFF.

This clonotype was recorded a few times. The chain uses TRBV14 and TRBJ2-3; TRBD1 aligns across 9 bases. The length of the CDR3 is 15 residues. With V trimmed by 5 bases and J by 3 bases, 6 bases remained unmatched. The germline V gene has CDR1 SGHDN and CDR2 FVKESK. DNA for the CDR3: TGTGCCAGCAGCGAGGACAGGGGAAATACAGATACGCAGTATTTT. This gives the protein CASSEDRGNTDTQYF.